This T cell receptor (beta chain) was found in a study of a mutant IDH1 vaccine in newly diagnosed glioma. Some clones are missing from TCRdb's copy, which holds only in-frame ones; the method was immunoSEQ multiplex PCR. This sample has some 16,000 clones, with around 95% found just once. Stated time point: baseline, week 1 (first vaccination visit). As for treatment: pre-vaccination baseline after standard-of-care therapy. Findings and caveats of the study: The study observed vaccine-induced immune responses in roughly 93% of patients.

Looked up from germline, CDR1 is MNHEY and CDR2 is SVGAGI. CDR3 length: 13 amino acids. V lost 2 bases and J 6 bases, leaving 8 bases between the germline ends. A note on this clone: Its target is not known.

The clonotype originates from a woman under 30 with glioma. Some clones in this sample may be carry-over from other donors' samples. The rearrangement uses TRBV6-5 and TRBJ2-1; D is possibly TRBD1 (5 bases). The source material was peripheral blood mononuclear cells (PBMCs), sampled from a glioma patient treated with radiotherapy, temozolomide or both. The CDR3 DNA reads TGTGCCAGCAGTTACGGGGCTCGCAATGAGCAGTTCTTC. It encodes CASSYGARNEQFF.